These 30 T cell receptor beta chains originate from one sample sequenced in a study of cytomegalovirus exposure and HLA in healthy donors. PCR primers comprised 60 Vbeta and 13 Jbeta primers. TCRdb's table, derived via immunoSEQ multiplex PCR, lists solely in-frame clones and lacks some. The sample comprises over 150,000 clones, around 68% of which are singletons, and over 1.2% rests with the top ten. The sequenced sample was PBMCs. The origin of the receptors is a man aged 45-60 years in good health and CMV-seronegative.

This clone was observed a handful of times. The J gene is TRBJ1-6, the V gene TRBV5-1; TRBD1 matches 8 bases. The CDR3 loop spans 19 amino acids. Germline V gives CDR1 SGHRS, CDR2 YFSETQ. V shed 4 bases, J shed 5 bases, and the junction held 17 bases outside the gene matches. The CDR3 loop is CASSPLPTGVGGNNSPLHF. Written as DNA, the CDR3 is TGCGCCAGCAGCCCACTACCGACAGGGGTGGGGGGTAATAATTCACCCCTCCACTTT.

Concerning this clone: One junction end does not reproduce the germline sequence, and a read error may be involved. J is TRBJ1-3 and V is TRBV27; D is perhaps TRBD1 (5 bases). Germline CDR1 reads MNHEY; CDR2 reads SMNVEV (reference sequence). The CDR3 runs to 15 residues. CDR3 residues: CASSLSGRAGSTIYF. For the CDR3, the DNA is TGTGCCAGCAGTTTATCGGGCAGGGCTGGAAGCACCATATATTTT.

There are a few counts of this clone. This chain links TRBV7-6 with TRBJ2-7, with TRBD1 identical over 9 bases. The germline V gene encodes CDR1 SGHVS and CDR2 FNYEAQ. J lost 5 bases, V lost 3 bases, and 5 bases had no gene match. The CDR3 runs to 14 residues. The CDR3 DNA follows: TGTGCCAGCAGCTTTGGGACAGGGTCGGACGAGCAGTACTTC. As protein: CASSFGTGSDEQYF.

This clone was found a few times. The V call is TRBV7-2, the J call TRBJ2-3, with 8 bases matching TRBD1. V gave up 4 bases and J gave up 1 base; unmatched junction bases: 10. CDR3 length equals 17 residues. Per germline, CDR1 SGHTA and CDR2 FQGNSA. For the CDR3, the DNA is TGTGCCAGCAGCTCGAACCTACAGGGGGTAGGCACAGATACGCAGTATTTT. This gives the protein CASSSNLQGVGTDTQYF. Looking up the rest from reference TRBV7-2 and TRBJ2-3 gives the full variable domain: GAGVSQSPSNKVTEKGKDVELRCDPISGHTALYWYRQSLGQGLEFLIYFQGNSAPDKSGLPSDRFSAERTGGSVSTLTIQRTQQEDSAVYLCASSSNLQGVGTDTQYFGPGTRLTVL.

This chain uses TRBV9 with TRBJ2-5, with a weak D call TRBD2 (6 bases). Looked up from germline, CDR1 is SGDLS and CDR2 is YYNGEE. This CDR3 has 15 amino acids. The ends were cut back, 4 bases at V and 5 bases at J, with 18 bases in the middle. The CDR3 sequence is CASSPQLARGETQYF. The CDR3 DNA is TGTGCCAGCAGCCCCCAACTGGCCCGGGGGGAGACCCAGTACTTC.

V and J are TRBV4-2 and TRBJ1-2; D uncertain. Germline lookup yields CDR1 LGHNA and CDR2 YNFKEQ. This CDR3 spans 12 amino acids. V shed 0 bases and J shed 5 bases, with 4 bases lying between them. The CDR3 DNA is TGTGCCAGCAGCCAAGAGAGGTATGGCTACACCTTC. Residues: CASSQERYGYTF.

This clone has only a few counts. The CDR3 bases are TGTGCCAGCAGCCAACTAGGAGGAGAGACCCAGTACTTC. Translating it yields CASSQLGGETQYF. The chain employs TRBV4-2 and TRBJ2-5, with D maybe TRBD2 (5 bases). Germline assignment: CDR1 LGHNA and CDR2 YNFKEQ. The CDR3 sequence is 13 residues long. The V gene lost 2 bases and the J gene lost 4 bases, with 8 bases spanning the gap.

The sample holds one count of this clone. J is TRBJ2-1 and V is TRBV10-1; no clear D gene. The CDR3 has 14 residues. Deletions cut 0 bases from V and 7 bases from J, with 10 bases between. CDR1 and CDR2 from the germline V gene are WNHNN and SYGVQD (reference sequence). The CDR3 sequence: CASSESPALNEQFF. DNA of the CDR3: TGCGCCAGCAGTGAGTCCCCAGCGCTTAATGAGCAGTTCTTC.

Written as DNA, the CDR3 is TGTGCCAGTAGTATATCGTGGAACACTGAAGCTTTCTTT. It codes for CASSISWNTEAFF. This chain connects TRBV19 to TRBJ1-1; D is unresolved. Deletions cut 2 bases from V and 1 base from J, with 5 bases between. CDR3 length: 13 amino acids. Germline V gene lookup returns CDR1 LNHDA and CDR2 SQIVND (reference sequence). The variable domain in full, with the rest retrieved from reference TRBV19 and TRBJ1-1, is DGGITQSPKYLFRKEGQNVTLSCEQNLNHDAMYWYRQDPGQGLRLIYYSQIVNDFQKGDIAEGYSVSREKKESFPLTVTSAQKNPTAFYLCASSISWNTEAFFGQGTRLTVV.

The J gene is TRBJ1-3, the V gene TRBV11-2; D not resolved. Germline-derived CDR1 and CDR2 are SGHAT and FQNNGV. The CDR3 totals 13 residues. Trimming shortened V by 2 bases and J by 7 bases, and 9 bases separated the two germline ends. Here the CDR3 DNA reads TGTGCCAGCAGCTTATCCACGGGGAACACCATATATTTT. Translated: CASSLSTGNTIYF. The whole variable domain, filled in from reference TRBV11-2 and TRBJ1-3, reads EAGVAQSPRYKIIEKRQSVAFWCNPISGHATLYWYQQILGQGPKLLIQFQNNGVVDDSQLPKDRFSAERLKGVDSTLKIQPAKLEDSAVYLCASSLSTGNTIYFGEGSWLTVV.

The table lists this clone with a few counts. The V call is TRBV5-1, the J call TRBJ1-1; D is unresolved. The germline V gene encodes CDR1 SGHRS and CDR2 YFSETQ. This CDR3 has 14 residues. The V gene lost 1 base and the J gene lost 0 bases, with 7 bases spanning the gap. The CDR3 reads CASSLLALNTEAFF. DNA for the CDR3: TGCGCCAGCAGCTTGTTGGCCTTGAACACTGAAGCTTTCTTT.

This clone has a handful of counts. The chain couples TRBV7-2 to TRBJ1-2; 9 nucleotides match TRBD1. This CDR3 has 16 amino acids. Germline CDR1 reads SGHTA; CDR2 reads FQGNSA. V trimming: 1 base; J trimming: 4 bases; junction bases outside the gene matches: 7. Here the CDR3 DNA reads TGTGCCAGCAGCTTAGTCACAGGGGGCGGGGGCTATGGCTACACCTTC. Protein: CASSLVTGGGGYGYTF. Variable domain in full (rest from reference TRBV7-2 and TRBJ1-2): GAGVSQSPSNKVTEKGKDVELRCDPISGHTALYWYRQSLGQGLEFLIYFQGNSAPDKSGLPSDRFSAERTGGSVSTLTIQRTQQEDSAVYLCASSLVTGGGGYGYTFGSGTRLTVV.

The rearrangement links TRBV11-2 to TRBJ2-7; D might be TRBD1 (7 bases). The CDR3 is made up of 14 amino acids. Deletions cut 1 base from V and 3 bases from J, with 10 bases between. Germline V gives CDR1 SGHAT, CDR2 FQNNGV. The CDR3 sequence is CASSLGQGGYEQYF. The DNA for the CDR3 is TGTGCCAGCAGCTTAGGACAGGGAGGCTACGAGCAGTACTTC.

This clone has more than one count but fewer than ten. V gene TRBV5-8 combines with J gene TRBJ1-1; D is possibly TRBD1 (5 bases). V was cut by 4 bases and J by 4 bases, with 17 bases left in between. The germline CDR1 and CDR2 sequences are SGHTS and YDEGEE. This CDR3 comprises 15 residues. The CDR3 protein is CASSRLGGGGTEAFF. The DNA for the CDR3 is TGTGCCAGCAGCCGACTGGGGGGGGGAGGCACTGAAGCTTTCTTT. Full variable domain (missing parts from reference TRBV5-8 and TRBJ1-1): EAGVTQSPTHLIKTRGQQATLRCSPISGHTSVYWYQQALGLGLQFLLWYDEGEERNRGNFPPRFSGRQFPNYSSELNVNALELEDSALYLCASSRLGGGGTEAFFGQGTRLTVV.

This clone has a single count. CDR3 nucleotides: TGTGCCAGCTCTATGGGACTAGCGGGCACCGGGGAGCTGTTTTTT. Encoded protein: CASSMGLAGTGELFF. The genes are TRBV18 and TRBJ2-2; 12 bases are shared with TRBD2. Germline V CDR1 and CDR2: KGHSH, LQKENI. After removal of 6 bases from V and 4 bases from J, the junction contained 3 bases not matched to a gene. The CDR3 covers 15 residues.

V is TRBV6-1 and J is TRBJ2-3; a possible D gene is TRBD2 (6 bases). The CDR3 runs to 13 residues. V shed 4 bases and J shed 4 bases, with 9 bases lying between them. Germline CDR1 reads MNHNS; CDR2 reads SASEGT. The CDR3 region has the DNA TGTGCCAGCAGTGTCCGGGACTCAGATACGCAGTATTTT. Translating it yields CASSVRDSDTQYF.

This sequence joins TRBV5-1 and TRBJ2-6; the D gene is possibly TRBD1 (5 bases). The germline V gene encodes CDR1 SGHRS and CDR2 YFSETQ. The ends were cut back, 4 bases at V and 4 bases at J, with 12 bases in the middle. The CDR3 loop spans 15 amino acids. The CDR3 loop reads CASSAQGEGANVLTF. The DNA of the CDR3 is TGCGCCAGCAGCGCGCAGGGTGAGGGGGCCAACGTCCTGACTTTC.

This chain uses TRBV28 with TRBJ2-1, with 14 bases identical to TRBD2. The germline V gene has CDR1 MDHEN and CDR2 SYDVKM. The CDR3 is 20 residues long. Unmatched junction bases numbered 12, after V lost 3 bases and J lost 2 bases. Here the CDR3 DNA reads TGTGCCAGCAGTTTTTCGACTAGCGGGGGGGCGGGGGATCCCTACAATGAGCAGTTCTTC. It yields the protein CASSFSTSGGAGDPYNEQFF.

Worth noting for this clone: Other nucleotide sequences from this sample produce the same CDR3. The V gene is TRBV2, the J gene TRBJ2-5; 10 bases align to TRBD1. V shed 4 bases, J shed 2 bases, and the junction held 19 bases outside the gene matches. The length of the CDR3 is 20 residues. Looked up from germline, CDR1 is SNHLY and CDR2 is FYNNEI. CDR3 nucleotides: TGTGCCAGCAGTGGAGACGCCTCGGGACAGGGGATATTGACTCAAGAGACCCAGTACTTC. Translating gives CASSGDASGQGILTQETQYF.

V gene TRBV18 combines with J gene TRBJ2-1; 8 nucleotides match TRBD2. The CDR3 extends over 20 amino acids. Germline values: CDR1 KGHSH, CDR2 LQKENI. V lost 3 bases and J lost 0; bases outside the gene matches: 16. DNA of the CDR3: TGTGCCAGCTCACCGGGGAAGCGGGGGTATTTAACAGGCTCCTACAATGAGCAGTTCTTC. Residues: CASSPGKRGYLTGSYNEQFF.

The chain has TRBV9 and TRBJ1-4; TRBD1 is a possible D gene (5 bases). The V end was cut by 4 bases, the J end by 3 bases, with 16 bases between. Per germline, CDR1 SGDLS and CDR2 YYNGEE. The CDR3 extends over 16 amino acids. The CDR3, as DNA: TGTGCCAGCAGCCCGGGGGGGGGTACAGCTAATGAAAAACTGTTTTTT. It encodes CASSPGGGTANEKLFF.

CDR3 DNA sequence: TGTGCCAGTAGTACGCTCGCGGGGAGGACTGAAGCTTTCTTT. Translation gives CASSTLAGRTEAFF. The rearrangement links TRBV19 to TRBJ1-1; D not resolved. This CDR3 has 14 residues. Between the trimmed V and J ends, which lost 4 bases and 5 bases, there was a span of 14 bases. Germline CDR1 LNHDA, CDR2 SQIVND (reference sequence).

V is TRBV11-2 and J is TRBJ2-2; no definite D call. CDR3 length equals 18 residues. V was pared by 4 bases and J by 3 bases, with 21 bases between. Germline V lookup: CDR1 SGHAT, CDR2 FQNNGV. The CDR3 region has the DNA TGTGCCAGCAGCTCCCCCTGGTCCAGGCTTTCGGACACCGGGGAGCTGTTTTTT. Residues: CASSSPWSRLSDTGELFF.

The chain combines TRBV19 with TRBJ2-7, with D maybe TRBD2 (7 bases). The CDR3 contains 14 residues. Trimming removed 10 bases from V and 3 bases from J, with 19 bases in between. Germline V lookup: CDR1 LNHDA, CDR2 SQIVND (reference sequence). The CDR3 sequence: CATAAAGALYEQYF. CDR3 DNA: TGTGCCACCGCGGCCGCGGGGGCTCTCTACGAGCAGTACTTC.

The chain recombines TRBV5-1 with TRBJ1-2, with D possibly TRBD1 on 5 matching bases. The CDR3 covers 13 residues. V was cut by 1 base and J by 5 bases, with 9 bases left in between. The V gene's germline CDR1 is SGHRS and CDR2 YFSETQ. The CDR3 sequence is CASSLTTGYGYTF. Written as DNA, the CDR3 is TGCGCCAGCAGCTTGACCACAGGATATGGCTACACCTTC.

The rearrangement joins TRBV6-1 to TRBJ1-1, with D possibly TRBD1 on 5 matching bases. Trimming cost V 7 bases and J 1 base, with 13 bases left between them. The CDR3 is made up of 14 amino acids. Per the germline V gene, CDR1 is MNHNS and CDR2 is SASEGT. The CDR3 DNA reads TGTGCCAGCACTACCCTGGGGGGGAACACTGAAGCTTTCTTT. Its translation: CASTTLGGNTEAFF.

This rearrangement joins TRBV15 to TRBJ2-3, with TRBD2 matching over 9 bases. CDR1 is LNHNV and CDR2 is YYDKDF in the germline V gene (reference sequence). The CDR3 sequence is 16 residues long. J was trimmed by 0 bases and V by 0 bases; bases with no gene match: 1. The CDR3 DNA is TGTGCCACCAGCAGAGAGCGGGGGGGTAGCACAGATACGCAGTATTTT. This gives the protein CATSRERGGSTDTQYF.

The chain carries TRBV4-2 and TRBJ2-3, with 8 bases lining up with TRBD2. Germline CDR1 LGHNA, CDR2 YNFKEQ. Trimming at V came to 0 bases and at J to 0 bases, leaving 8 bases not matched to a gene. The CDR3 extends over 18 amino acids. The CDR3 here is CASSQDGIAGTSTDTQYF. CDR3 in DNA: TGTGCCAGCAGCCAAGATGGGATAGCGGGGACTAGCACAGATACGCAGTATTTT.

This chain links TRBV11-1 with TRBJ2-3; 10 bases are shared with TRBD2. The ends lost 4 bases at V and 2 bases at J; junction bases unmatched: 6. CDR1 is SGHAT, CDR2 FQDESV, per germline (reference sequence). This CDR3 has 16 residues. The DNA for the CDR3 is TGTGCCAGCAGCTCCGGGACTAGCGAGCTCACAGATACGCAGTATTTT. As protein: CASSSGTSELTDTQYF.

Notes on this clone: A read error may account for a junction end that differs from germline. The CDR3 DNA reads TGCAGCGTTCAAGAGACAGCCACCGGGGAGCTGTTTTTT. Its protein product is CSVQETATGELFF. The chain joins TRBV29-1 to TRBJ2-2; tentative D call: TRBD1 (5 bases). Germline assignment: CDR1 SQVTM and CDR2 ANQGSEA. This CDR3 contains 13 residues.